These T cell receptor beta chains were read from a single sample in a study of spatial heterogeneity in lung cancer. Using its own MiXCR run on the 5' RACE reads, TCRdb lists one record per CDR3 protein. The data show about 18,000 distinct CDR3 sequences, around 8% seen once. Sample: lung tumor tissue, taken at surgery. The source of these receptors is a male donor with early-stage non-small cell lung cancer. The CDR3 runs from the conserved cysteine through the conserved F or W. The D gene is left open where the match is weak. Clone sizes are shown as once, few, many or a size class.

NA | TRBJ2-7 | TRBV5-1 | many | CASSLEVQAYEQYF | TGCGCCAGCAGCTTGGAGGTACAGGCCTACGAGCAGTACTTC
NA | TRBJ1-5 | TRBV6-1 | many | CASSEVGGSNQPQHF | TGTGCCAGCAGTGAAGTCGGCGGTAGCAATCAGCCCCAGCATTTT
NA | TRBJ1-5 | TRBV6-4 | many | CASSPGPGNQPQHF | TGTGCCAGCAGTCCCGGGCCAGGGAATCAGCCCCAGCATTTT
TRBD2 | TRBJ2-5 | TRBV6-2/TRBV6-3 | once | CASSPSGGPQETQYF | TGTGCCAGCAGCCCTAGCGGGGGGCCTCAAGAGACCCAGTACTTC
NA | TRBJ1-1 | TRBV28 | many | CASSLWGPSADTEAFF | TGTGCCAGCAGTTTATGGGGGCCCTCCGCGGACACTGAAGCTTTCTTT
TRBD2 | TRBJ2-5 | TRBV28 | few | CASSFAGRAETQYF | TGTGCCAGCAGTTTTGCTGGGAGGGCGGAGACCCAGTACTTC
TRBD1 | TRBJ1-2 | TRBV4-2 | many | CASSRDRGLGYGYTF | TGTGCCAGCAGCCGTGACAGGGGGCTCGGGTATGGCTACACCTTC
NA | TRBJ1-4 | TRBV6-2/TRBV6-3 | few | CASSLQRPEKLFF | TGTGCCAGCAGCTTACAGCGACCTGAAAAACTGTTTTTT
NA | TRBJ2-7 | TRBV10-3 | many | CAIGGSRDEQYF | TGTGCCATCGGGGGGTCTCGGGACGAGCAGTACTTC
TRBD2 | TRBJ2-2 | TRBV20-1 | few | CSARPVGGGNTGELFF | TGCAGTGCTAGACCCGTGGGCGGGGGGAACACCGGGGAGCTGTTTTTT
NA | TRBJ2-3 | TRBV10-2 | few | CASSTIGDTQYF | TGCGCCAGCAGTACAATAGGCGATACGCAGTATTTT